The source of this TCR beta chain is a study of blood T cell repertoires in COVID-19. About the research overall: COVID-19 samples from acute and convalescent phases originated in the United States, Italy and Spain. T cells, B-cell-depleted T cells, or PBMCs supplied cDNA or gDNA.

Germline V lookup: CDR1 SGHNT, CDR2 YYREEE (reference sequence). The V end lost 2 bases, the J end lost 3 bases, and 9 bases lay between the germline ends. This CDR3 region has 14 residues. This clone was counted only a few times. TCRdb's table, derived via immunoSEQ multiplex PCR, lists solely in-frame clones and lacks some. The sample comprises 85,000 to 90,000 clones, roughly 86% of which are singletons, and about 25% rests with the top ten. Input material: peripheral blood. This chain links TRBV5-4 with TRBJ1-5, with a possible D match to TRBD1 (5 bases). The sequence was collected from a human donor in a cohort sampled during active COVID-19. The CDR3 sequence: CASSFGGANQPQHF. CDR3 bases: TGTGCCAGCAGCTTTGGAGGGGCCAATCAGCCCCAGCATTTT.